The 3 T cell receptor beta chains given below trace back to one sample, sequenced in a study of a mutant IDH1 vaccine in newly diagnosed glioma. Their target antigens are unknown. Produced via immunoSEQ multiplex PCR; TCRdb's table is partial and in-frame only. This table has about 24,000 clones, 80% to 85% appearing once. The time point: week 47, end of study. Every vaccination contained 300 ug of the mutant IDH1 20-mer peptide and was paired with topical imiquimod. This sample comprised PBMCs, obtained from a glioma patient whose treatment included an IDH1 peptide vaccine. All receptors come from a man aged 35 to 55 with glioma.

The V gene is TRBV4-3, the J gene TRBJ2-3; the match to TRBD1 covers 9 bases. Looked up from germline, CDR1 is LGHNA and CDR2 is YSLEER. This CDR3 is 15 amino acids long. The V gene end was trimmed by 3 bases and the J gene end by 4 bases; junction bases not matched to a gene: 5. CDR3 amino acids: CASSHQQGAADTQYF. DNA of the CDR3: TGCGCCAGCAGCCATCAACAGGGGGCTGCAGATACGCAGTATTTT.

The genes are TRBV2 and TRBJ2-5; the D gene is possibly TRBD2 (6 bases). The germline V and J ends were trimmed by 10 bases and 5 bases, with 17 bases remaining between them. Per the germline V gene, CDR1 is SNHLY and CDR2 is FYNNEI. The CDR3 runs 13 residues. This CDR3 reads CATEGTAGETQYF. The CDR3, as DNA: TGTGCCACCGAGGGGACTGCCGGGGAGACCCAGTACTTC. The entire variable domain, with the rest obtained from reference TRBV2 and TRBJ2-5, is as follows: EPEVTQTPSHQVTQMGQEVILRCVPISNHLYFYWYRQILGQKVEFLVSFYNNEISEKSEIFDDQFSVERPDGSNFTLKIRSTKLEDSAMYFCATEGTAGETQYFGPGTRLLVL.

The rearrangement joins TRBV2 to TRBJ1-2, with a tentative D call TRBD1 (6 bases). With 6 bases removed from V and 8 bases from J, the gap between germline ends came to 16 bases. Germline V gene lookup returns CDR1 SNHLY and CDR2 FYNNEI. The CDR3 has 13 residues. CDR3 loop: CASRTRGGDGYTF. CDR3 nucleotides: TGTGCCAGCAGGACCAGGGGAGGGGACGGCTACACCTTC.